This TCR beta chain was recorded in a study of identical twins. Each cDNA held unique molecular identifiers, and template switching gave it a universal primer site. TCRdb reprocessed the 5' RACE reads via MiXCR and lists one record per CDR3 protein. The sample holds a few hundred thousand distinct CDR3 sequences, over 9% seen once. Trimming took 1 base from V and 0 from J; bases not matched to a gene: 8. The length of the CDR3 is 17 residues. Germline V gives CDR1 MGHRA, CDR2 YSYEKL. Study-level results: Because invariant MAIT and iNKT cells could be present, zero-insertion analyses could be partly confounded. Beta out-of-frame sequences showed weaker excess sharing between twins.

This clonotype was counted only a few times. Its target is unknown. These data were also reused for a study on yellow fever vaccine responses in identical twins.

The chain carries TRBV4-1 and TRBJ2-5; TRBD2 agrees at 7 bases. The sequence was obtained from a young woman in good health. The sample consisted of CD8+ T cells sorted from blood. The CDR3 DNA is TGCGCCAGCAGCCAAGTACCGGGACTACCGTACCAAGAGACCCAGTACTTC. Encoded protein: CASSQVPGLPYQETQYF.